One T cell receptor (beta chain) is described in this entry. These data originate in a study of control samples from healthy donors and cancer patients. V was shortened by 3 bases and J by 2 bases, with 10 bases between the two germline ends. Looked up from germline, CDR1 is LNHNV and CDR2 is YYDKDF (reference sequence). CDR3 length: 14 residues. Only in-frame clones appear in the TCRdb table, and some are missing; sequencing was by immunoSEQ multiplex PCR. The data contain around 170,000 clones, around 94% of them singletons. V gene TRBV15 combines with J gene TRBJ1-1; weak D call: TRBD1 (6 bases). The receptor was isolated from a man aged 25 to 45 in good health. Sequenced input: blood. The CDR3 DNA is TGTGCCACCAGCAGGGACAGTCGCAACACTGAAGCTTTCTTT. Amino acid sequence: CATSRDSRNTEAFF.